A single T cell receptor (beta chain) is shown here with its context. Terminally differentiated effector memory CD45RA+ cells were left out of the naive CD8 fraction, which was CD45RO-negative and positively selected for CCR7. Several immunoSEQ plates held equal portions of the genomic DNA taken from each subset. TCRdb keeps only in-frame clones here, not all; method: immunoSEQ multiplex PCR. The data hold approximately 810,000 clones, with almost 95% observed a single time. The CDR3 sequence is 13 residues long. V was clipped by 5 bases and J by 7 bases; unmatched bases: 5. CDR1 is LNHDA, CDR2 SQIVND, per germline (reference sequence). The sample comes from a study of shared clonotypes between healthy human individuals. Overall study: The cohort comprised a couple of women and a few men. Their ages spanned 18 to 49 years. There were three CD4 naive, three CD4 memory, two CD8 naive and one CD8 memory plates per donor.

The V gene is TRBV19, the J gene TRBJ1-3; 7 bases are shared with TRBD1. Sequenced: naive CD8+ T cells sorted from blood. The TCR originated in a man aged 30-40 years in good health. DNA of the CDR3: TGTGCCAGTAGTGGGGACAGCGGCAACACCATATATTTT. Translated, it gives CASSGDSGNTIYF. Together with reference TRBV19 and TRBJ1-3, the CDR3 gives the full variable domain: DGGITQSPKYLFRKEGQNVTLSCEQNLNHDAMYWYRQDPGQGLRLIYYSQIVNDFQKGDIAEGYSVSREKKESFPLTVTSAQKNPTAFYLCASSGDSGNTIYFGEGSWLTVV.